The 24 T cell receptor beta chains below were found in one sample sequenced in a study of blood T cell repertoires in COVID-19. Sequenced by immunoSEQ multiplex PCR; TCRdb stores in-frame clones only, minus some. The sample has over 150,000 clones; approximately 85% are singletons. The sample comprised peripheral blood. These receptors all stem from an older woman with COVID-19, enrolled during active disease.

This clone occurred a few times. The CDR3 sequence: CASSLTGAGNTEAFF. The CDR3 nucleotides read TGTGCCAGCAGCCTAACAGGGGCTGGGAACACTGAAGCTTTCTTT. This chain links TRBV14 with TRBJ1-1; 7 bases are shared with TRBD1. This CDR3 region has 15 residues. Germline trimming cut 4 bases from V and 1 base from J; bases unmatched to any gene: 6. Looked up from germline, CDR1 is SGHDN and CDR2 is FVKESK.

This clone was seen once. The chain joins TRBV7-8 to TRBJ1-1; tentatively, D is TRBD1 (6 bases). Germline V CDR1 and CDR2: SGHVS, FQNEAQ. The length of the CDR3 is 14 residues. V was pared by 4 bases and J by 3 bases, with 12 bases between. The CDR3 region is CASSSRGRDTEAFF. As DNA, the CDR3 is TGTGCCAGCAGCTCCAGGGGTCGGGACACTGAAGCTTTCTTT. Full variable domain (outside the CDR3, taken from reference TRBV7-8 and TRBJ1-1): GAGVSQSPRYKVAKRGQDVALRCDPISGHVSLFWYQQALGQGPEFLTYFQNEAQLDKSGLPSDRFFAERPEGSVSTLKIQRTQQEDSAVYLCASSSRGRDTEAFFGQGTRLTVV.

The CDR3 nucleotides are TGTGCCAGCAGCTTATTAGGAGGAATTAACTATGGCTACACCTTC. The encoded protein is CASSLLGGINYGYTF. The chain has TRBV7-9 and TRBJ1-2; D remains ambiguous. Per the germline V gene, CDR1 is SEHNR and CDR2 is FQNEAQ (reference sequence). This CDR3 spans 15 amino acids. Between the trimmed V and J ends, which lost 2 bases and 1 base, there was a span of 11 bases.

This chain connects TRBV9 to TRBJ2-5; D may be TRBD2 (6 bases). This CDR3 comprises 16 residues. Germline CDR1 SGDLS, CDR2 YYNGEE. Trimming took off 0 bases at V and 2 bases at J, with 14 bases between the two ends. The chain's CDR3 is CASSVGGLGGQETQYF. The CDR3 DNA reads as TGTGCCAGCAGCGTAGGTGGGCTGGGGGGACAAGAGACCCAGTACTTC.

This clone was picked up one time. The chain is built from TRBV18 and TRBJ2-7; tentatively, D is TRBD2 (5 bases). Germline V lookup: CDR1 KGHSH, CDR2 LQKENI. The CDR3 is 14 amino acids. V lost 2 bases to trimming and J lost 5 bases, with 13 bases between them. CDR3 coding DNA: TGTGCCAGCTCACCAATAGCGTACGGAGACGAGCAGTACTTC. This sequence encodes CASSPIAYGDEQYF.

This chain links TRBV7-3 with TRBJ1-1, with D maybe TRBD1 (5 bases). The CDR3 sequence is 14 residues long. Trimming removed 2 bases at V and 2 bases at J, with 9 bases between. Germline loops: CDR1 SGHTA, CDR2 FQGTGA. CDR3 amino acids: CASSLQGGNTEAFF. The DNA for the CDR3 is TGTGCCAGCAGCTTACAGGGAGGAAACACTGAAGCTTTCTTT.

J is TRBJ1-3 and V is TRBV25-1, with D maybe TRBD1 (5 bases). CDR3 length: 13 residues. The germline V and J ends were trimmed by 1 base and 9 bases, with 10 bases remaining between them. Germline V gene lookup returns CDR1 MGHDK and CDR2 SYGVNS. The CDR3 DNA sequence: TGTGCCAGCAGTGAATTTCAGGGTACCACCATATATTTT. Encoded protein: CASSEFQGTTIYF.

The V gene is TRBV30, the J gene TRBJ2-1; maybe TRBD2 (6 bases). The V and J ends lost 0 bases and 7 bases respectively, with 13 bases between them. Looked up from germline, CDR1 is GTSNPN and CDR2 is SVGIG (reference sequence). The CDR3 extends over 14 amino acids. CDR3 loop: CAWSVKGGGNEQFF. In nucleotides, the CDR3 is TGTGCCTGGAGTGTAAAGGGAGGCGGGAATGAGCAGTTCTTC.

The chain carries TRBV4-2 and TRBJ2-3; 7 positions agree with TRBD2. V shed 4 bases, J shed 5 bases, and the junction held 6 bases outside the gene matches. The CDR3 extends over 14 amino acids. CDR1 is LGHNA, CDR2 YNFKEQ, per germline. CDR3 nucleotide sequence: TGTGCCAGCAGCCCTGGGGAGCGGGGAGATACGCAGTATTTT. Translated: CASSPGERGDTQYF.

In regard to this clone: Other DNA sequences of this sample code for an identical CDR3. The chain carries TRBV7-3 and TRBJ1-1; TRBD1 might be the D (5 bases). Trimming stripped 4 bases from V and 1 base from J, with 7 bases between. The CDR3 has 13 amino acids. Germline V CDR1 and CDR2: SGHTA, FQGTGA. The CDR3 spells CASSSGQNTEAFF. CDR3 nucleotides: TGTGCCAGCAGCTCCGGACAGAACACTGAAGCTTTCTTT.

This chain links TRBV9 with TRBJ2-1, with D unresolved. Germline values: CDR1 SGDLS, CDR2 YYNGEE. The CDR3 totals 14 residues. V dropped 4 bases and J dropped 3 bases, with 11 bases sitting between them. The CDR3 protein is CASSSGTVYNEQFF. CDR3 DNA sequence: TGTGCCAGCAGCTCCGGTACTGTCTACAATGAGCAGTTCTTC. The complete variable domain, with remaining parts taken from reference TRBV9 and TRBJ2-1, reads DSGVTQTPKHLITATGQRVTLRCSPRSGDLSVYWYQQSLDQGLQFLIQYYNGEERAKGNILERFSAQQFPDLHSELNLSSLELGDSALYFCASSSGTVYNEQFFGPGTRLTVL.

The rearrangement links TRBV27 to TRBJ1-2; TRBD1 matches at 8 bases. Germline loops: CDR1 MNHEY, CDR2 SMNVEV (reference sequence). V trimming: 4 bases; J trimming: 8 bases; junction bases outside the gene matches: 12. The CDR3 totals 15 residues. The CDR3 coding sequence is TGTGCCAGCAGTTCAAACAGGGGGGGTATGTTGGGCTACACCTTC. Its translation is CASSSNRGGMLGYTF.

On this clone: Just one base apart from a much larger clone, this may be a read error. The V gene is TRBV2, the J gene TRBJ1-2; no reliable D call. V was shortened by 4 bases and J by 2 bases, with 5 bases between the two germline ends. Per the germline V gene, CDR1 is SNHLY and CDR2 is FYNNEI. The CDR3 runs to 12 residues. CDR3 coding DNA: TGTGCCAGCAGTGTACAGAACTATGGCTACACCTTC. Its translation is CASSVQNYGYTF.

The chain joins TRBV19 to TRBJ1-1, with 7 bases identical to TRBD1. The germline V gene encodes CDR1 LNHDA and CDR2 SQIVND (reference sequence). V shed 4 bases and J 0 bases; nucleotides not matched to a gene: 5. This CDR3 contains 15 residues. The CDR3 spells CASSTWTGLNTEAFF. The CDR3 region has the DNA TGTGCCAGTAGTACCTGGACAGGTCTGAACACTGAAGCTTTCTTT.

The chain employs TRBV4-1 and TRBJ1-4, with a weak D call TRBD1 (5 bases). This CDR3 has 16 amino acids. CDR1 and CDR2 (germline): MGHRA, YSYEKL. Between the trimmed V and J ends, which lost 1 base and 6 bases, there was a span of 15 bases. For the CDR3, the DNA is TGCGCCAGCAGCCAAGTGTCAGGGAGGTATGATGAAAAACTGTTTTTT. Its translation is CASSQVSGRYDEKLFF.

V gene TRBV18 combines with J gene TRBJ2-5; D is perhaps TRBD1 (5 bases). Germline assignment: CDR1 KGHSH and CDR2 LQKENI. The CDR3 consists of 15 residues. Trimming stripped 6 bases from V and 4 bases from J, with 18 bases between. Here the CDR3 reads CASSYDSYQPETQYF. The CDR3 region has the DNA TGTGCCAGCTCGTACGACAGTTATCAACCAGAGACCCAGTACTTC.

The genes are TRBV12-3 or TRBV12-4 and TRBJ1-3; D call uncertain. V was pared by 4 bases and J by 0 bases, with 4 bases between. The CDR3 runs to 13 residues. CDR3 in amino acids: CASSYTSGNTIYF. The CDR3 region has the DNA TGTGCCAGCAGTTACACCTCTGGAAACACCATATATTTT.

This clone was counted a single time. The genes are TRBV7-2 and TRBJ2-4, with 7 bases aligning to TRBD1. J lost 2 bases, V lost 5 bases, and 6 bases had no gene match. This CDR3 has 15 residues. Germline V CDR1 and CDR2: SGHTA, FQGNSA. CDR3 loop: CASSIRQGTKNIQYF. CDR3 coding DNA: TGTGCCAGCAGCATTCGACAGGGAACCAAAAACATTCAGTACTTC. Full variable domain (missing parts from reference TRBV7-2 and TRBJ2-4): GAGVSQSPSNKVTEKGKDVELRCDPISGHTALYWYRQSLGQGLEFLIYFQGNSAPDKSGLPSDRFSAERTGGSVSTLTIQRTQQEDSAVYLCASSIRQGTKNIQYFGAGTRLSVL.

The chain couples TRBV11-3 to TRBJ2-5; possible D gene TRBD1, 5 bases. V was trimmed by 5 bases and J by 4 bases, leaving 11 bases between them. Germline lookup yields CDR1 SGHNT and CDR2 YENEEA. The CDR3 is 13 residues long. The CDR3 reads CASSLRRGETQYF. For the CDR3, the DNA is TGTGCCAGCAGCCTTCGTAGGGGAGAGACCCAGTACTTC.

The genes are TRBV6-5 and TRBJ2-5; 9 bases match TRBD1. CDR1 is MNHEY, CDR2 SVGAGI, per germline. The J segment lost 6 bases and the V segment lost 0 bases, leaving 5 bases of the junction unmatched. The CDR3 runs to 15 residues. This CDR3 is CASSYSRTGEQTQYF. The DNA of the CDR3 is TGTGCCAGCAGTTACTCGAGGACAGGGGAACAGACCCAGTACTTC.

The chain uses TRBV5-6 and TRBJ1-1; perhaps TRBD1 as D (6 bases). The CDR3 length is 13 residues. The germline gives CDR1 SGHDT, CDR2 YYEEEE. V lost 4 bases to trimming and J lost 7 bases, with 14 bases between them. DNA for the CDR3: TGTGCCAGCAGCCCGAGGACAGCCCATGAAGCTTTCTTT. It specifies CASSPRTAHEAFF.

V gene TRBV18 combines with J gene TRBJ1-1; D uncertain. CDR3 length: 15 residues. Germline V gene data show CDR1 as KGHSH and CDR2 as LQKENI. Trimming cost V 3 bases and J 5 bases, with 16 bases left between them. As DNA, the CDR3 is TGTGCCAGCTCACCGAAGTCCGCCGCGGAAACTGAAGCTTTCTTT. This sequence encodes CASSPKSAAETEAFF.

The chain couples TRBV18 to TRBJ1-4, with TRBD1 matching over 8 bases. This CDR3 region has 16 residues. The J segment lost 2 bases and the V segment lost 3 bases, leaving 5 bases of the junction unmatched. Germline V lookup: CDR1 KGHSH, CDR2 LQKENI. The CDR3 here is CASSPTTGETNEKLFF. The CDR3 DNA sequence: TGTGCCAGCTCACCTACGACAGGGGAGACTAATGAAAAACTGTTTTTT.

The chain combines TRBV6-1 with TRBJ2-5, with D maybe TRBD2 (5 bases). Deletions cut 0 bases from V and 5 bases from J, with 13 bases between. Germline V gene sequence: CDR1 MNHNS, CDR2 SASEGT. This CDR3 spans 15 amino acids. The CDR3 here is CASSEAGVIRETQYF. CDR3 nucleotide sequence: TGTGCCAGCAGTGAAGCCGGGGTAATTAGGGAGACCCAGTACTTC.